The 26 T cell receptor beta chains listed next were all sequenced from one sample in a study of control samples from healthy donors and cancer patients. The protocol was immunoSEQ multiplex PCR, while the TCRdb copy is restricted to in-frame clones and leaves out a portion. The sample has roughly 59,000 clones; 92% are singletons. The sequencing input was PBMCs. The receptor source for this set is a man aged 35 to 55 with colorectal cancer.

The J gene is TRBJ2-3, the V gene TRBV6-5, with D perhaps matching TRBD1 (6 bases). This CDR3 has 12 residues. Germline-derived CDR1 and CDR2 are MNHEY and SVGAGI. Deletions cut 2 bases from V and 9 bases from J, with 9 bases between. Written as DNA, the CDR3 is TGTGCCAGCAGTTACCTGGGGGCCACGCAGTATTTT. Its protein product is CASSYLGATQYF.

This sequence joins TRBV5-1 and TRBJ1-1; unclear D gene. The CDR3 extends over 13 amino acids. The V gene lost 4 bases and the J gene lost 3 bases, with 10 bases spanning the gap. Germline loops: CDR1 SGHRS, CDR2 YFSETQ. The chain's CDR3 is CASSPDPYTEAFF. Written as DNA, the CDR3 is TGCGCCAGCAGCCCTGACCCGTACACTGAAGCTTTCTTT.

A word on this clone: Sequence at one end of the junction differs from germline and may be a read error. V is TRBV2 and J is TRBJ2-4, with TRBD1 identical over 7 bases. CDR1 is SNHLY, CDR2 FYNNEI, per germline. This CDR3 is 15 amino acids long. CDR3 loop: CVSSTYTGAQNIQYF. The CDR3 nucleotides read TGTGTCAGCAGTACTTATACAGGGGCCCAAAACATTCAGTACTTC.

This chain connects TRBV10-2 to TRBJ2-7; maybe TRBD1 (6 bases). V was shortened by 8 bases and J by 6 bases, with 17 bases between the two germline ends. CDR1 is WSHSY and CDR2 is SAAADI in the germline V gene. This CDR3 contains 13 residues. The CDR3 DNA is TGCGCCAGCTTTCTAGGGGGTGGTGGCGAGCAGTACTTC. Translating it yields CASFLGGGGEQYF.

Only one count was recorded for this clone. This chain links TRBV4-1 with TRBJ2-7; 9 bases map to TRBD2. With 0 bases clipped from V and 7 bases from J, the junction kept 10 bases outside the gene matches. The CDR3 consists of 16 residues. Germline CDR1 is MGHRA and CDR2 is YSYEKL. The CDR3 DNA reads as TGCGCCAGCAGCCAAGATTGGGCTAGCGGGGCGGGGGAGCAGTACTTC. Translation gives CASSQDWASGAGEQYF.

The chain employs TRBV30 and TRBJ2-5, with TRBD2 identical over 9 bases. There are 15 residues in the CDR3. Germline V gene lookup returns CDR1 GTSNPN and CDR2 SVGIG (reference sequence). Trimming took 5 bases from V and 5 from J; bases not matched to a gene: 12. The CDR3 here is CAWAEGGTSSETQYF. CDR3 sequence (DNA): TGTGCCTGGGCCGAAGGGGGGACTAGCTCGGAGACCCAGTACTTC.

The CDR3 region is CASSSYSYEQYF. CDR3 nucleotides: TGTGCCAGCAGTTCCTACTCCTACGAGCAGTACTTC. This chain connects TRBV28 to TRBJ2-7, with D unresolved. Germline loops: CDR1 MDHEN, CDR2 SYDVKM. V was shortened by 4 bases and J by 0 bases, with 4 bases between the two germline ends. This CDR3 contains 12 residues.

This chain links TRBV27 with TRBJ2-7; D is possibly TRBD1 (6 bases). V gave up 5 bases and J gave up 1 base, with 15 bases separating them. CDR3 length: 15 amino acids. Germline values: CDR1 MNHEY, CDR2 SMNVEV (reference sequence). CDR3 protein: CASSHRGGNSYEQYF. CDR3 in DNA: TGTGCCAGCAGTCACAGAGGGGGAAATTCCTACGAGCAGTACTTC.

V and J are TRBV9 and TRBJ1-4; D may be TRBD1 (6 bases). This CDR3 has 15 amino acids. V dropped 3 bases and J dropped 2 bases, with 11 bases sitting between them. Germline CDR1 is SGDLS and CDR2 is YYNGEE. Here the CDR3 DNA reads TGTGCCAGCAGCGCGAGGGACAACACTAATGAAAAACTGTTTTTT. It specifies CASSARDNTNEKLFF.

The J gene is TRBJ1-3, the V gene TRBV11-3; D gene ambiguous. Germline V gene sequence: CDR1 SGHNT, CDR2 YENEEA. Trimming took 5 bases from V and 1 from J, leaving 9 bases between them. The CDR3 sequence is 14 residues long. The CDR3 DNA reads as TGTGCCAGCAGCGGCCGTTGGTCTGGAAACACCATATATTTT. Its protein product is CASSGRWSGNTIYF.

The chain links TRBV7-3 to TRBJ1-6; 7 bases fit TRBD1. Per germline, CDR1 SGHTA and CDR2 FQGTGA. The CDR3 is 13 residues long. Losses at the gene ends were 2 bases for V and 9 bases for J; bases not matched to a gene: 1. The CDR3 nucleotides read TGTGCCAGCAGCTTACAGGGGGGTTCACCCCTCCACTTT. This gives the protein CASSLQGGSPLHF.

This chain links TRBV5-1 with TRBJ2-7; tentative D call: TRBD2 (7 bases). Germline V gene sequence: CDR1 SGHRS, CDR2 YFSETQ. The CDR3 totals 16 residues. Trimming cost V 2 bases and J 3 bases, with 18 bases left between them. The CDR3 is CASSFLGGRTDYEQYF. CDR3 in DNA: TGCGCCAGCAGCTTCCTGGGGGGGCGGACGGACTACGAGCAGTACTTC.

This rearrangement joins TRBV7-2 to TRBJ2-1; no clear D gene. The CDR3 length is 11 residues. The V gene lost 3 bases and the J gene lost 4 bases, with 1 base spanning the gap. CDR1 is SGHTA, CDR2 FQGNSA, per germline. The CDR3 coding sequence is TGTGCCAGCAGCTTTTACAATGAGCAGTTCTTC. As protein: CASSFYNEQFF. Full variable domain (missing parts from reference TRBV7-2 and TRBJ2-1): GAGVSQSPSNKVTEKGKDVELRCDPISGHTALYWYRQSLGQGLEFLIYFQGNSAPDKSGLPSDRFSAERTGGSVSTLTIQRTQQEDSAVYLCASSFYNEQFFGPGTRLTVL.

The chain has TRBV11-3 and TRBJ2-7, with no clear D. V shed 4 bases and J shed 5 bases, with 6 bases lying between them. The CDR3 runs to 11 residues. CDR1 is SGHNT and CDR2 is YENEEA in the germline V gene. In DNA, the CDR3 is TGTGCCAGCAGCTCCGGTAACGAGCAGTACTTC. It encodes CASSSGNEQYF.

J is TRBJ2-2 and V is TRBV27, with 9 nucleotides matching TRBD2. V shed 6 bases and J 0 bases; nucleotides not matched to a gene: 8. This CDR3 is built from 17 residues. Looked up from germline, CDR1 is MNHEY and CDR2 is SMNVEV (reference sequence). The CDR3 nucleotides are TGTGCCAGCAGCCCCGGAGCGGGGGGCGCGAACACCGGGGAGCTGTTTTTT. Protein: CASSPGAGGANTGELFF.

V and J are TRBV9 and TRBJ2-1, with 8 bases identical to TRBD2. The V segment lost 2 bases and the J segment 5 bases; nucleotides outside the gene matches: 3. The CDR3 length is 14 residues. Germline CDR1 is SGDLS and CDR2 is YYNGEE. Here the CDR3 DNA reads TGTGCCAGCAGCGTCGAGCGGGGGAACAATGAGCAGTTCTTC. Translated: CASSVERGNNEQFF.

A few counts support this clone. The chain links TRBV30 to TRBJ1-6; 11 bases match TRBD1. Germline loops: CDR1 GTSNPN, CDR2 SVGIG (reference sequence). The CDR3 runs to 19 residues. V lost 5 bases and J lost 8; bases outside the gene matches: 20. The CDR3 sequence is CAWVGSGTGGRTRHSPLHF. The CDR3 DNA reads TGTGCCTGGGTAGGATCCGGGACAGGGGGTAGAACTCGGCATTCACCCCTCCACTTT.

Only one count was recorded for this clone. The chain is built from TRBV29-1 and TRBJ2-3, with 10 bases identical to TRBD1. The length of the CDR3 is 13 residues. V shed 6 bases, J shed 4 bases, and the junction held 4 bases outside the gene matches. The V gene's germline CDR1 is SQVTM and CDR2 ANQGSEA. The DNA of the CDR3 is TGCAGCGTGGGGGACAGGGGACCAGATACGCAGTATTTT. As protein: CSVGDRGPDTQYF.

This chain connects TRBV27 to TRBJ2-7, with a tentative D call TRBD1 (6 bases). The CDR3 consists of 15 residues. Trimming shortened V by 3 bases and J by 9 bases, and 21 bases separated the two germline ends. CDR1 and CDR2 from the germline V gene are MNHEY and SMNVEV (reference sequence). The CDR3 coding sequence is TGTGCCAGCAGTTTTATGGCAGGGGTTACAGGCGGGCAGTACTTC. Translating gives CASSFMAGVTGGQYF.

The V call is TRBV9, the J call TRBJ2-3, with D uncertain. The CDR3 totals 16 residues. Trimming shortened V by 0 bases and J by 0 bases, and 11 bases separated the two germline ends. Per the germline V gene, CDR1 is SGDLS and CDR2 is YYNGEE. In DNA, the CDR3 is TGTGCCAGCAGCGTAGGTACCTCCTCTAGCACAGATACGCAGTATTTT. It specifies CASSVGTSSSTDTQYF. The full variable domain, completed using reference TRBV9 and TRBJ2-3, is DSGVTQTPKHLITATGQRVTLRCSPRSGDLSVYWYQQSLDQGLQFLIQYYNGEERAKGNILERFSAQQFPDLHSELNLSSLELGDSALYFCASSVGTSSSTDTQYFGPGTRLTVL.

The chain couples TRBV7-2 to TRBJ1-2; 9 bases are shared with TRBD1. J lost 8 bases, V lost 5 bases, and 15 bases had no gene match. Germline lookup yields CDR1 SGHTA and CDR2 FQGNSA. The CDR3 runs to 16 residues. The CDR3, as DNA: TGTGCCAGCAGCGATCCTTACTTACAGGGGGCGCAAGGCTACACCTTC. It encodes CASSDPYLQGAQGYTF.

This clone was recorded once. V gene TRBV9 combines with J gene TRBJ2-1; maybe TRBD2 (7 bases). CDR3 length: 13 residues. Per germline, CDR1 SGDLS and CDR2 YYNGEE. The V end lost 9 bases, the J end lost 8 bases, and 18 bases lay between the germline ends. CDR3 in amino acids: CATPRGGGHEQFF. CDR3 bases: TGTGCCACCCCGCGGGGCGGGGGCCATGAGCAGTTCTTC.

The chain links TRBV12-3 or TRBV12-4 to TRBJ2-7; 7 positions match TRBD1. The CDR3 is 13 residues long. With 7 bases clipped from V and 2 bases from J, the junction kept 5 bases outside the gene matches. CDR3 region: CASNRGAAYEQYF. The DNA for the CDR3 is TGTGCCAGCAACAGGGGTGCAGCCTACGAGCAGTACTTC.

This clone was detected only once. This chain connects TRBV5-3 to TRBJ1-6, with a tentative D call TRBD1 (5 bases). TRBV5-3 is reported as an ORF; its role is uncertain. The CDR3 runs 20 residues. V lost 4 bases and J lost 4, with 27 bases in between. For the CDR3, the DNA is TGTGCCAGAAGCCCCGCCGGGCAGGGCGACTCGCGGGGATATAATTCACCCCTCCACTTT. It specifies CARSPAGQGDSRGYNSPLHF.

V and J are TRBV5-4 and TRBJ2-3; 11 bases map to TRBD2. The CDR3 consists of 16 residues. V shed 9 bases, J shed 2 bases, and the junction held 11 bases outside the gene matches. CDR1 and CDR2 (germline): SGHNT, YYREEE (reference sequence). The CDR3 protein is CATMGRLAGITDTQYF. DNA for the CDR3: TGTGCCACCATGGGGCGACTAGCGGGGATCACAGATACGCAGTATTTT.

CDR3 protein: CASRPDRSIGGTEAFF. The CDR3 DNA is TGTGCCAGCAGGCCGGACAGATCGATCGGGGGCACTGAAGCTTTCTTT. The J gene is TRBJ1-1, the V gene TRBV2, with D possibly matching TRBD1 (6 bases). Looked up from germline, CDR1 is SNHLY and CDR2 is FYNNEI. This CDR3 has 16 amino acids. V shed 6 bases and J shed 4 bases, with 21 bases lying between them.